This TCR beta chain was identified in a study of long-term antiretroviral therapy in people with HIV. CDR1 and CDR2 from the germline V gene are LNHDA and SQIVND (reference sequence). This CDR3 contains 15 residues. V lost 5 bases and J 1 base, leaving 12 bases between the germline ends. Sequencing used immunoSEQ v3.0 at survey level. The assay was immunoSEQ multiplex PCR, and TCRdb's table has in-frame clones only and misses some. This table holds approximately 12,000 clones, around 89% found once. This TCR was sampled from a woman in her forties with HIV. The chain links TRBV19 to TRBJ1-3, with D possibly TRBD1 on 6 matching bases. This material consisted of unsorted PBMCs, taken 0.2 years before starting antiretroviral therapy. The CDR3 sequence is CASSSGGASGNTIYF. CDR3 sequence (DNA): TGTGCCAGTAGTTCGGGGGGCGCTTCTGGAAACACCATATATTTT.